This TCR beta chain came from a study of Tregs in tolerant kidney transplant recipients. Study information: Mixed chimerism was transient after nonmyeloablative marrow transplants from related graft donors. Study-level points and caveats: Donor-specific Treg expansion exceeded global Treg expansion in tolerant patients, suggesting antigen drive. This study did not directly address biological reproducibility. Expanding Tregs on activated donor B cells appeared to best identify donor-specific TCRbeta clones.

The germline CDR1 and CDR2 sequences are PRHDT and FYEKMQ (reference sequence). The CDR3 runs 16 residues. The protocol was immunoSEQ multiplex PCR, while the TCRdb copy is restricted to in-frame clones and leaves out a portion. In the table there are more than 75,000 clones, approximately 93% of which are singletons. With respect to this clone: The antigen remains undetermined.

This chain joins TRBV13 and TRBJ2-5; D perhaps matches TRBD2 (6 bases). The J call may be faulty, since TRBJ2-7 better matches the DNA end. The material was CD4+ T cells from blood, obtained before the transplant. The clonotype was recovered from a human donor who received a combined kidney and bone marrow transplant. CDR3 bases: TGTGCCAGCAGCTTAGCGGGTAGCGGCGCCACCTACGAGCAGTACTTC. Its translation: CASSLAGSGATYEQYF.